These 9 T cell receptor beta chains originate from one sample sequenced in a study of T-cell reconstitution after alpha-beta-depleted transplantation in children. The TCRbeta library incorporated unique molecular identifiers. TCRdb independently ran MiXCR on the PCR reads; one entry per CDR3 protein. Of 500,000 or so distinct CDR3 sequences in the sample, roughly 11% are singletons; the top ten hold 14%. Sequencing used PBMCs, mostly from graft donor cells, obtained 180 days after TCRalphabeta/CD19-depleted stem cell transplant. Receptor source: a female patient aged 2-9 years who had a stem cell transplant for aplastic anemia, so the T cells may come from the graft donor.

The chain links TRBV20-1 to TRBJ2-1; 10 nucleotides align to TRBD2. V shed 5 bases and J 6 bases; nucleotides not matched to a gene: 13. This CDR3 is 16 amino acids long. Germline V gene data show CDR1 as DFQATT and CDR2 as SNEGSKA (reference sequence). The CDR3 reads CSARKREGGWGNEQFF. The CDR3 DNA follows: TGCAGTGCTCGGAAGCGGGAGGGAGGTTGGGGCAATGAGCAGTTCTTC.

The chain employs TRBV20-1 and TRBJ2-1, with 9 bases lining up with TRBD2. V was pared by 6 bases and J by 7 bases, with 7 bases of the junction left unmatched. CDR1 and CDR2 (germline): DFQATT, SNEGSKA (reference sequence). The CDR3 consists of 13 residues. The CDR3 loop is CSASRLADNEQFF. The CDR3 DNA reads as TGCAGTGCATCAAGACTAGCGGATAATGAGCAGTTCTTC.

This clonotype was counted between two and nine times. The chain combines TRBV11-2 with TRBJ2-1, with TRBD2 as a possible D gene (6 bases). The CDR3 totals 16 residues. Trimming shortened V by 5 bases and J by 0 bases, and 14 bases separated the two germline ends. The germline V gene encodes CDR1 SGHAT and CDR2 FQNNGV. The CDR3 nucleotides are TGTGCCAGCAGCAAAAGGGGAGGAAGCTCCTACAATGAGCAGTTCTTC. Protein: CASSKRGGSSYNEQFF.

The rearrangement joins TRBV2 to TRBJ1-4; D ambiguous. The length of the CDR3 is 18 residues. Germline V gene sequence: CDR1 SNHLY, CDR2 FYNNEI. V was clipped by 0 bases and J by 0 bases, with 14 bases between them. Here the CDR3 DNA reads TGTGCCAGCAGTGAAGCGCCCCTCCAAGTTGCAACTAATGAAAAACTGTTTTTT. It encodes CASSEAPLQVATNEKLFF.

The V call is TRBV5-5, the J call TRBJ2-2; D not certain. V was trimmed by 6 bases and J by 6 bases, leaving 15 bases between them. There are 14 residues in the CDR3. Germline V CDR1 and CDR2: SGHKS, YYEKEE (reference sequence). The CDR3 loop reads CASKFIFVSGELFF. DNA for the CDR3: TGTGCCAGCAAGTTTATTTTCGTATCCGGGGAGCTGTTTTTT.

V and J are TRBV12-3 or TRBV12-4 and TRBJ2-2; 8 positions agree with TRBD1. There are 16 residues in the CDR3. V lost 5 bases, J lost 6 bases, and 11 bases stayed unmatched. CDR3 sequence reads: CASSPFGQGAAGELFF. Written as DNA, the CDR3 is TGTGCCAGCAGTCCCTTCGGACAGGGAGCAGCCGGGGAGCTGTTTTTT.

This clonotype was seen repeatedly, ten times or more. This chain joins TRBV24-1 and TRBJ2-5; D ambiguous. Germline CDR1 is KGHDR and CDR2 is SFDVKD. Trimming took off 4 bases at V and 2 bases at J, with 4 bases between the two ends. The CDR3 runs 12 residues. The chain's CDR3 is CATSDFQETQYF. The CDR3 DNA is TGTGCCACCAGTGACTTTCAAGAGACCCAGTACTTC.

V and J are TRBV27 and TRBJ1-1, with 7 bases lining up with TRBD1. The CDR3 contains 14 residues. Looked up from germline, CDR1 is MNHEY and CDR2 is SMNVEV (reference sequence). V lost 6 bases, J lost 7 bases, and 11 bases stayed unmatched. The CDR3 sequence is CASRKPGTDNEAFF. CDR3 DNA sequence: TGTGCCAGCAGAAAACCCGGGACAGATAATGAAGCTTTCTTT.

The sample holds a few counts of this clonotype. The chain combines TRBV20-1 with TRBJ2-7, with D maybe TRBD2 (5 bases). V was shortened by 6 bases and J by 3 bases, with 15 bases between the two germline ends. The CDR3 is 13 residues long. CDR1 is DFQATT and CDR2 is SNEGSKA in the germline V gene (reference sequence). CDR3 sequence reads: CSAGGQKFYEQYV. DNA for the CDR3: TGCAGTGCGGGCGGGCAAAAGTTCTACGAGCAGTACGTC.